This T cell receptor beta chain was found in a study of blood T cell repertoires in COVID-19. In germline, CDR1 is SGHNT, CDR2 YENEEA. Germline trimming cut 4 bases from V and 2 bases from J; bases unmatched to any gene: 7. The CDR3 sequence is 16 residues long. Per the authors' pipeline: Amplification from reference gene primers served as the basis for estimated nucleated cell counts. Generated by immunoSEQ multiplex PCR, the TCRdb table keeps only in-frame clones and is missing some. Clone size and the V and J calls come from that table; the DNA yielded D and trimming. The sample includes some 25,000 clones, roughly 92% of them seen just once.

The sample taken for sequencing was peripheral blood. The rearrangement uses TRBV11-3 and TRBJ2-2; TRBD1 aligns across 7 bases. This TCR derives from a human donor in a cohort sampled during active COVID-19. This CDR3 reads CASSWTGSPNTGELFF. The CDR3 nucleotides are TGTGCCAGCAGCTGGACAGGTTCACCAAACACCGGGGAGCTGTTTTTT.